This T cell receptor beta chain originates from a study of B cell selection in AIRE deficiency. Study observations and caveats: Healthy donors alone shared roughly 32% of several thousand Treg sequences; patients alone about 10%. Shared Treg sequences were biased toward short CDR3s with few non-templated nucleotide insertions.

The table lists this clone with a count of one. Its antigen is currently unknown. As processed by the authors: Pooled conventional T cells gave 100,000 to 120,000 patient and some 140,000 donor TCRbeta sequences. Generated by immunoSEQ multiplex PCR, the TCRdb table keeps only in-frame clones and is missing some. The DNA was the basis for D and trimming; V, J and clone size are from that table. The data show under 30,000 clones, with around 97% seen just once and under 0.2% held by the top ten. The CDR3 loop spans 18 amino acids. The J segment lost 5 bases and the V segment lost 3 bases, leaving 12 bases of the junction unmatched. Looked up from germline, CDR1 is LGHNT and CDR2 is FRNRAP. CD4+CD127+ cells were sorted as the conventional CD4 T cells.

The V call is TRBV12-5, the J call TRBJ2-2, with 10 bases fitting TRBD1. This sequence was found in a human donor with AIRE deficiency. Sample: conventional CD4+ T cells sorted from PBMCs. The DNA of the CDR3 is TGTGCTAGTGGTTTCGTGACCCGGGACAGGGGTAGGACCGGGGAGCTGTTTTTT. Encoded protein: CASGFVTRDRGRTGELFF.